The next 25 T cell receptor beta chains were all read from a single sample in a study of cytotoxic CD8 clonotypes in ibrutinib-treated CLL. Assay: immunoSEQ multiplex PCR; the TCRdb copy retains only in-frame clones and omits some. The profile covers roughly 300,000 clones, with less than 85% appearing a single time and 5.6% taken by the ten largest. The sample was PBMCs, taken at disease progression, from a patient treated with ibrutinib. Receptors originate from a human donor with chronic lymphocytic leukemia.

This sequence joins TRBV7-9 and TRBJ1-1; the D gene is possibly TRBD1 (5 bases). CDR3 size: 16 residues. The germline CDR1 and CDR2 sequences are SEHNR and FQNEAQ (reference sequence). Trimming pared 6 bases from V and 0 bases from J, leaving 17 bases between. The CDR3 sequence is CASRGGARALNTEAFF. Here the CDR3 DNA reads TGTGCCAGCAGAGGAGGGGCCCGAGCCTTGAACACTGAAGCTTTCTTT.

This clone was seen a handful of times. This chain uses TRBV5-1 with TRBJ1-1; D possibly corresponds to TRBD1 (5 bases). There are 13 residues in the CDR3. CDR1 is SGHRS, CDR2 YFSETQ, per germline. The germline V and J ends were trimmed by 3 bases and 3 bases, with 9 bases remaining between them. CDR3 amino acids: CASSSGMHTEAFF. CDR3 nucleotides: TGCGCCAGCAGCTCAGGGATGCACACTGAAGCTTTCTTT.

This chain connects TRBV29-1 to TRBJ2-1; D is unresolved. V lost 0 bases, J lost 0 bases, and 3 bases lay in between. The CDR3 is 13 amino acids. CDR1 is SQVTM and CDR2 is ANQGSEA in the germline V gene. The CDR3 here is CSVEEGSYNEQFF. The CDR3 nucleotides read TGCAGCGTTGAAGAGGGCTCCTACAATGAGCAGTTCTTC.

The chain couples TRBV27 to TRBJ2-1; TRBD1 aligns across 9 bases. Germline V gene sequence: CDR1 MNHEY, CDR2 SMNVEV (reference sequence). V was pared by 7 bases and J by 8 bases, with 6 bases of the junction left unmatched. The CDR3 totals 13 residues. The CDR3 protein is CASMGTGRDEQFF. Here the CDR3 DNA reads TGTGCCAGCATGGGGACAGGGCGGGATGAGCAGTTCTTC.

The rearrangement links TRBV13 to TRBJ2-3; TRBD2 matches 10 bases. The CDR3 loop spans 16 amino acids. The J segment lost 4 bases and the V segment lost 2 bases, leaving 6 bases of the junction unmatched. Germline values: CDR1 PRHDT, CDR2 FYEKMQ (reference sequence). CDR3 nucleotides: TGTGCCAGCAGCTTACTAGCGGGAGTCGGGGCAGATACGCAGTATTTT. Amino acids: CASSLLAGVGADTQYF.

The V and J genes are TRBV4-1 and TRBJ2-5, with 12 bases identical to TRBD2. The CDR3 is 15 residues long. From germline, CDR1 is MGHRA and CDR2 YSYEKL. Trimming at V came to 4 bases and at J to 5 bases, leaving 5 bases not matched to a gene. CDR3 sequence: CASSLLAGGRETQYF. Here the CDR3 DNA reads TGCGCCAGCAGCCTGCTAGCGGGGGGGAGGGAGACCCAGTACTTC.

This clone appeared once. The chain recombines TRBV7-2 with TRBJ2-7, with D unclear. The length of the CDR3 is 14 residues. Germline values: CDR1 SGHTA, CDR2 FQGNSA. Trimming cost V 1 base and J 2 bases, with 9 bases left between them. CDR3 amino acids: CASSLGPAAYEQYF. The CDR3 DNA follows: TGTGCCAGCAGCTTAGGACCGGCCGCCTACGAGCAGTACTTC. The variable domain in full, completed from reference TRBV7-2 and TRBJ2-7, reads GAGVSQSPSNKVTEKGKDVELRCDPISGHTALYWYRQSLGQGLEFLIYFQGNSAPDKSGLPSDRFSAERTGGSVSTLTIQRTQQEDSAVYLCASSLGPAAYEQYFGPGTRLTVT.

This chain connects TRBV7-6 to TRBJ2-5; D is possibly TRBD2 (6 bases). Germline V CDR1 and CDR2: SGHVS, FNYEAQ. With 4 bases removed from V and 4 bases from J, the gap between germline ends came to 10 bases. CDR3 length: 13 residues. The CDR3 here is CASSSPGVETQYF. The CDR3 DNA follows: TGTGCCAGCAGCTCGCCGGGAGTAGAGACCCAGTACTTC. Variable domain in full (rest from reference TRBV7-6 and TRBJ2-5): GAGVSQSPRYKVTKRGQDVALRCDPISGHVSLYWYRQALGQGPEFLTYFNYEAQQDKSGLPNDRFSAERPEGSISTLTIQRTEQRDSAMYRCASSSPGVETQYFGPGTRLLVL.

The chain joins TRBV15 to TRBJ2-3, with a weak D call TRBD1 (6 bases). CDR1 and CDR2 (germline): LNHNV, YYDKDF (reference sequence). This CDR3 spans 16 amino acids. Trimming took off 1 base at V and 0 bases at J, with 11 bases between the two ends. This CDR3 is CATSRANRVSTDTQYF. CDR3 nucleotides: TGTGCCACCAGCAGAGCAAACAGGGTTAGCACAGATACGCAGTATTTT. Full variable domain (rest looked up from reference TRBV15 and TRBJ2-3): DAMVIQNPRYQVTQFGKPVTLSCSQTLNHNVMYWYQQKSSQAPKLLFHYYDKDFNNEADTPDNFQSRRPNTSFCFLDIRSPGLGDTAMYLCATSRANRVSTDTQYFGPGTRLTVL.

This sequence joins TRBV15 and TRBJ2-5; no definite D call. The V and J ends lost 1 base and 2 bases respectively, with 11 bases between them. Germline V CDR1 and CDR2: LNHNV, YYDKDF (reference sequence). The CDR3 contains 15 residues. In nucleotides, the CDR3 is TGTGCCACCAGCAGAGTAGGGTCCTCGCAAGAGACCCAGTACTTC. This encodes CATSRVGSSQETQYF.

V gene TRBV7-2 combines with J gene TRBJ1-1; D is unclear. There are 16 residues in the CDR3. The V and J ends lost 2 bases and 1 base respectively, with 14 bases between them. Germline V gives CDR1 SGHTA, CDR2 FQGNSA. In DNA form, the CDR3 reads TGTGCCAGCAGCTTATCGGTCGGAAAGTGGAACACTGAAGCTTTCTTT. This codes for CASSLSVGKWNTEAFF.

For the CDR3, the DNA is TGTGCCAGCTCACTCCGGACAGTCGAGCAGTACTTC. Encoded protein: CASSLRTVEQYF. The chain carries TRBV18 and TRBJ2-7; the D gene is possibly TRBD1 (6 bases). Trimming cost V 4 bases and J 6 bases, with 10 bases left between them. CDR1 is KGHSH and CDR2 is LQKENI in the germline V gene. This CDR3 region has 12 residues.

The rearrangement uses TRBV7-2 and TRBJ2-1, with D unclear. V lost 0 bases and J 13 bases, leaving 13 bases between the germline ends. Germline V gives CDR1 SGHTA, CDR2 FQGNSA. CDR3 length: 13 residues. The CDR3 coding sequence is TGTGCCAGCAGCTTAGCGACGAGGACCCTCCAGTTCTTC. This gives the protein CASSLATRTLQFF.

The chain is built from TRBV6-6 and TRBJ2-3; D is unclear. CDR1 is MNHNY, CDR2 SVGAGI, per germline (reference sequence). Trimming removed 0 bases from V and 5 bases from J, with 9 bases in between. The CDR3 covers 14 residues. CDR3 residues: CASSYSTLGDTQYF. CDR3 DNA: TGTGCCAGCAGTTACTCGACCCTTGGAGATACGCAGTATTTT.

This clone occurred a few times. This chain connects TRBV19 to TRBJ2-1; 10 bases are shared with TRBD2. CDR1 LNHDA and CDR2 SQIVND come from the germline V gene (reference sequence). The CDR3 is made up of 13 amino acids. With 5 bases clipped from V and 10 bases from J, the junction kept 5 bases outside the gene matches. The CDR3 bases are TGTGCCAGTAGTCTCGGACTAGCGGACGAGCAGTTCTTC. The encoded protein is CASSLGLADEQFF. Looking up the rest from reference TRBV19 and TRBJ2-1 gives the full variable domain: DGGITQSPKYLFRKEGQNVTLSCEQNLNHDAMYWYRQDPGQGLRLIYYSQIVNDFQKGDIAEGYSVSREKKESFPLTVTSAQKNPTAFYLCASSLGLADEQFFGPGTRLTVL.

As concerns this clone: The sample carries other DNA sequences with the same CDR3. This chain links TRBV27 with TRBJ2-3, with D unresolved. Per germline, CDR1 MNHEY and CDR2 SMNVEV (reference sequence). The ends were cut back, 5 bases at V and 0 bases at J, with 0 bases in the middle. The CDR3 sequence is 11 residues long. Here the CDR3 reads CASSSTDTQYF. CDR3 bases: TGTGCCAGCAGTAGCACAGATACGCAGTATTTT.

The chain joins TRBV12-5 to TRBJ2-2; 7 bases line up with TRBD1. After removal of 1 base from V and 7 bases from J, the junction contained 6 bases not matched to a gene. The CDR3 length is 15 residues. Germline lookup yields CDR1 LGHNT and CDR2 FRNRAP. CDR3 nucleotides: TGTGCTAGTGGTTTGGAGGGGGCTGGTGGCGGGGAGCTGTTTTTT. Protein sequence: CASGLEGAGGGELFF.

This clone showed up just a few times. The rearrangement uses TRBV7-6 and TRBJ2-5; TRBD1 matches 9 bases. The CDR3 has 15 residues. Trimming at V came to 10 bases and at J to 1 base, leaving 10 bases not matched to a gene. The germline CDR1 and CDR2 sequences are SGHVS and FNYEAQ. CDR3 amino acids: CAIPSDRGPQETQYF. CDR3 DNA sequence: TGTGCCATTCCCTCGGACAGGGGTCCCCAAGAGACCCAGTACTTC.

The chain links TRBV7-3 to TRBJ2-3; the D is unclear. Trimming left V 4 bases short and J 6 bases short, with 8 bases between. The CDR3 runs to 12 residues. Germline CDR1 reads SGHTA; CDR2 reads FQGTGA. The CDR3 here is CASSSVGDTQYF. DNA for the CDR3: TGTGCCAGCAGCTCGGTGGGGGATACGCAGTATTTT. Filled out from reference TRBV7-3 and TRBJ2-3, the complete variable domain reads GAGVSQTPSNKVTEKGKYVELRCDPISGHTALYWYRQSLGQGPEFLIYFQGTGAADDSGLPNDRFFAVRPEGSVSTLKIQRTERGDSAVYLCASSSVGDTQYFGPGTRLTVL.

This clone was detected only once. Relative to the germline gene, one junction end is altered; a read error may explain this. The chain carries TRBV7-8 and TRBJ2-7; TRBD1 might be the D (6 bases). Germline lookup yields CDR1 SGHVS and CDR2 FQNEAQ. This CDR3 has 17 amino acids. CDR3 coding DNA: TGTGCCAGCACCTTACCCTGGGTGGCAGGGGATACCTACGAGCAGTACTTC. This gives the protein CASTLPWVAGDTYEQYF.

This chain joins TRBV6-5 and TRBJ1-5, with 9 nucleotides matching TRBD1. After removal of 0 bases from V and 4 bases from J, the junction contained 4 bases not matched to a gene. The CDR3 has 16 amino acids. Germline V gene data show CDR1 as MNHEY and CDR2 as SVGAGI. The CDR3 spells CASSYSWTGENQPQHF. The CDR3 coding sequence is TGTGCCAGCAGTTACTCGTGGACAGGGGAGAATCAGCCCCAGCATTTT.

In nucleotides, the CDR3 is TGTGCCATCAGTGGGGGGGGTAGTCAGCCCCAGCATTTT. Protein: CAISGGGSQPQHF. V usage is TRBV10-3 and J usage is TRBJ1-5; tentatively, D is TRBD1 (5 bases). V was pared by 4 bases and J by 6 bases, with 10 bases between. The CDR3 contains 13 residues. Germline-derived CDR1 and CDR2 are ENHRY and SYGVKD.

The chain has TRBV2 and TRBJ2-1; 11 nucleotides line up with TRBD1. The CDR3 covers 14 residues. Germline values: CDR1 SNHLY, CDR2 FYNNEI. V trimming: 5 bases; J trimming: 8 bases; junction bases outside the gene matches: 5. CDR3 nucleotide sequence: TGTGCCAGCAGTTTGGACAGGGGGCCATATGAGCAGTTCTTC. It translates to CASSLDRGPYEQFF.

The V call is TRBV4-1, the J call TRBJ1-4; tentatively, D is TRBD1 (5 bases). The V gene lost 0 bases and the J gene lost 0 bases, with 11 bases spanning the gap. The CDR3 has 17 amino acids. Germline CDR1 and CDR2: MGHRA and YSYEKL. This chain's CDR3 is CASSQDQIRATNEKLFF. The DNA of the CDR3 is TGCGCCAGCAGCCAAGATCAAATCAGGGCAACTAATGAAAAACTGTTTTTT.

The V and J genes are TRBV5-1 and TRBJ2-7, with D perhaps TRBD1 (6 bases). V lost 3 bases and J lost 6, with 13 bases in between. The CDR3 has 13 amino acids. CDR1 is SGHRS, CDR2 YFSETQ, per germline. CDR3 sequence (DNA): TGCGCCAGCAGCTCCCCATGGGGGCGCGAGCAGTACTTC. The encoded protein is CASSSPWGREQYF.